Following are 14 T cell receptor beta chains from one sample sequenced in a study of beta chain features in type 1 diabetes. Expressed TCRB transcripts got sequenced, as all isolated RNA was reverse transcribed. The repertoire was sequenced with immunoSEQ multiplex PCR; TCRdb's copy has only in-frame clones and lacks some. The repertoire holds 15,000 to 20,000 clones, with 40% to 60% as singletons. The sequencing input was stem cell memory CD4+ T cells from blood. The receptors were sampled from a man aged 18 to 29 in good health.

This chain links TRBV7-9 with TRBJ2-5; 10 nucleotides match TRBD1. The end of the DNA aligns better with TRBJ2-7, so the J call may be wrong. Germline assignment: CDR1 SEHNR and CDR2 FQNEAQ (reference sequence). The CDR3 runs to 16 residues. Here the CDR3 DNA reads TGTGCCAGCAGCTTAGGAGGGACAGGGGAGTCCTACGAGCAGTACTTC. Translated: CASSLGGTGESYEQYF.

This clone was found a few times. This sequence joins TRBV7-9 and TRBJ1-1; 8 nucleotides line up with TRBD1. The CDR3 is made up of 15 amino acids. Unmatched junction bases numbered 8, after V lost 7 bases and J lost 1 base. CDR1 is SEHNR, CDR2 FQNEAQ, per germline (reference sequence). As DNA, the CDR3 is TGTGCCAGCAACGGACAGGGAGTTTGGAACACTGAAGCTTTCTTT. Its translation is CASNGQGVWNTEAFF.

This sequence joins TRBV6-5 and TRBJ1-5; D ambiguous. The germline gives CDR1 MNHEY, CDR2 SVGAGI. V was trimmed by 2 bases and J by 6 bases, leaving 8 bases between them. The CDR3 length is 13 residues. The CDR3 here is CASSYPTPQPQHF. The CDR3 region has the DNA TGTGCCAGCAGTTACCCAACACCTCAGCCCCAGCATTTT.

CDR3 coding DNA: TGTGCCAGCAGTGAACCCGGACAGGTCCCCTACGAGCAGTACTTC. Its protein is CASSEPGQVPYEQYF. This chain uses TRBV6-1 with TRBJ2-7; 7 bases map to TRBD1. V gave up 2 bases and J gave up 2 bases; unmatched junction bases: 6. The CDR3 extends over 15 amino acids. From germline, CDR1 is MNHNS and CDR2 SASEGT.

On this clone itself: Germline is not matched at one junction end, which may reflect a read error. The chain carries TRBV28 and TRBJ2-7; 10 bases map to TRBD1. The CDR3 loop spans 16 amino acids. Germline V gene data show CDR1 as MDHEN and CDR2 as SYDVKM. DNA for the CDR3: TGTGCCAGCAGTTTACCCTTGACAGGGGGCGAAGGGTCTCCAAAATTC. Translation: CASSLPLTGGEGSPKF.

The chain recombines TRBV27 with TRBJ2-7; TRBD1 might be the D (5 bases). The CDR3 is 15 amino acids. The V gene's germline CDR1 is MNHEY and CDR2 SMNVEV (reference sequence). V was cut by 6 bases and J by 2 bases, with 17 bases left in between. CDR3 sequence: CASSLTTQTAYEQYF. The DNA for the CDR3 is TGTGCCAGCAGCCTAACGACCCAGACAGCCTACGAGCAGTACTTC.

In its sample, this clone was seen a few times. V and J are TRBV19 and TRBJ1-5; TRBD1 is a possible D gene (5 bases). The CDR3 consists of 14 residues. Germline-derived CDR1 and CDR2 are LNHDA and SQIVND (reference sequence). Trimming stripped 4 bases from V and 3 bases from J, with 10 bases between. The CDR3 spells CASSTLQDNQPQHF. CDR3 DNA: TGTGCCAGTAGTACACTACAGGACAATCAGCCCCAGCATTTT.

The V and J genes are TRBV9 and TRBJ2-7; 8 bases line up with TRBD1. The ends lost 4 bases at V and 1 base at J; junction bases unmatched: 10. Germline V gene data show CDR1 as SGDLS and CDR2 as YYNGEE. The CDR3 totals 16 residues. The CDR3 nucleotides are TGTGCCAGCAGCCCAAGTCTGGGACAGGAGTCCTACGAGCAGTACTTC. It codes for CASSPSLGQESYEQYF.

This clone appeared a few times. The V and J genes are TRBV30 and TRBJ2-1, with TRBD1 as a possible D gene (5 bases). The CDR3 has 12 amino acids. Trimming left V 2 bases short and J 3 bases short, with 5 bases between. Per germline, CDR1 GTSNPN and CDR2 SVGIG (reference sequence). CDR3 bases: TGTGCCTGGAGTAGGGGCTACAATGAGCAGTTCTTC. It codes for CAWSRGYNEQFF.

The chain joins TRBV18 to TRBJ1-1; D is uncertain. In germline, CDR1 is KGHSH, CDR2 LQKENI. The CDR3 sequence is 14 residues long. Trimming removed 6 bases from V and 1 base from J, with 12 bases in between. CDR3 sequence reads: CASSSGVRNTEAFF. In nucleotides, the CDR3 is TGTGCCAGCTCCAGCGGGGTCAGGAACACTGAAGCTTTCTTT.

The CDR3 loop is CASSLVRLALSGANVLTF. CDR3 coding DNA: TGTGCCAGCAGCTTAGTTCGACTAGCTTTGAGCGGGGCCAACGTCCTGACTTTC. The rearrangement links TRBV5-4 to TRBJ2-6; TRBD2 agrees at 7 bases. The CDR3 sequence is 18 residues long. Trimming cost V 2 bases and J 4 bases; bases outside gene matches: 12. The germline V gene encodes CDR1 SGHNT and CDR2 YYREEE (reference sequence).

This chain uses TRBV28 with TRBJ2-7; TRBD1 is a possible D gene (6 bases). Germline lookup yields CDR1 MDHEN and CDR2 SYDVKM. V was pared by 7 bases and J by 7 bases, with 26 bases between. The CDR3 covers 16 residues. CDR3 nucleotide sequence: TGTGCCAGCATTTCCACCCGACAGGCCCCTTCGGCTGAGCAGTACTTC. Translating it yields CASISTRQAPSAEQYF.

The rearrangement uses TRBV7-2 and TRBJ1-1; TRBD1 matches at 9 bases. V lost 4 bases and J lost 3; bases outside the gene matches: 3. CDR3 size: 14 residues. Germline lookup yields CDR1 SGHTA and CDR2 FQGNSA. The CDR3 coding sequence is TGTGCCAGCAGCTACGGGGACAGGGACACTGAAGCTTTCTTT. This translates into CASSYGDRDTEAFF.

The genes are TRBV4-3 and TRBJ2-3, with a weak D call TRBD2 (5 bases). Germline values: CDR1 LGHNA, CDR2 YSLEER. The CDR3 totals 16 residues. The V and J ends lost 0 bases and 0 bases respectively, with 10 bases between them. The CDR3 loop is CASSQEAAASTDTQYF. The CDR3 nucleotides read TGCGCCAGCAGCCAAGAAGCGGCCGCTAGCACAGATACGCAGTATTTT.